Listed below are T cell receptor beta chains from one sample, sequenced in a study of beta chain features in type 1 diabetes. TCRdb keeps only in-frame clones here, not all; method: immunoSEQ multiplex PCR. The repertoire includes 330,000 or so clones, around 13% of them detected once, and about 0.01% sits in the top ten. Sequencing was done on a sample of naive CD4+ T cells from blood. All receptors derive from a woman younger than 30 with type 1 diabetes. CDR3s include the opening cysteine and the closing phenylalanine or tryptophan. The size entry is marked missing in some rows and otherwise reads once, few, many or a size class.

clone size,V gene,J gene,CDR3 protein
few,TRBV7-2,TRBJ1-3,CASSVFRQGPSGNTIYF
.,TRBV14,TRBJ2-7,CASSPGYEQYF
.,TRBV27,TRBJ1-2,CASSFADRAYGYTF
.,TRBV9,TRBJ2-2,CASSVATGELFF
few,TRBV7-9,TRBJ2-3,CASSLRGQSDTQYF
.,TRBV7-2,TRBJ1-2,CASSVGHRDSYGYTF
.,TRBV19,TRBJ1-1,CASSRSRQGPMNTEAFF
few,TRBV14,TRBJ1-5,CATHRGNQPQHF
few,TRBV30,TRBJ2-1,CAWEILAGVKNEQFF
.,TRBV7-8,TRBJ2-5,CASSLDGGETQYF
few,TRBV7-2,TRBJ2-7,CASSLGAESSYEQYF
few,TRBV14,TRBJ2-7,CASSPLGQPGEQYF
.,TRBV2,TRBJ1-2,CASVRSGGFNYGYTF
.,TRBV5-1,TRBJ1-2,CASSPQGDGYTF
.,TRBV7-3,TRBJ2-3,CASSLLLAGVSDTQYF
.,TRBV30,TRBJ1-2,CAWSPTGYGYTF
few,TRBV7-2,TRBJ2-7,CASSAPGRWYEQYF
.,TRBV6-1,TRBJ2-1,CASSGLAGGDSYNEQFF
.,TRBV6-5,TRBJ2-7,CASRTSGSLYEQYF
.,TRBV23-1,TRBJ1-4,CASSPAGRDRTNEKLFF
few,TRBV30,TRBJ2-3,CAWIGLAGADTQYF
.,TRBV29-1,TRBJ2-1,CSAGGAREFF
few,TRBV29-1,TRBJ1-1,CSVVLRGGERTEAFF
.,TRBV7-2,TRBJ2-3,CASSLKRGVTDTQYF
.,TRBV5-1,TRBJ1-1,CASSSAGGVQSTEAFF
.,TRBV4-2,TRBJ2-1,CASSPQGSPREVYNEQFF
.,TRBV7-2,TRBJ2-3,CASSRGGPAADTQYF
.,TRBV28,TRBJ1-5,CASSPTGAGQPQHF
.,TRBV5-4,TRBJ1-2,CASSLQTNYGYTF
.,TRBV4-1,TRBJ1-5,CASEPGQGAKQPQHF
.,TRBV28,TRBJ2-1,CASSPLAGTYNEQFF
few,TRBV4-2,TRBJ2-1,CASSRRTGQYNEQFF
.,TRBV7-2,TRBJ2-1,CASSSPVTAARNEQFF
.,TRBV5-1,TRBJ2-5,CASSLWTGGRETQYF
few,TRBV7-9,TRBJ2-1,CASSPRRLGVDEQFF
few,TRBV18,TRBJ2-3,CASSPLTSGGTDTQYF
few,TRBV14,TRBJ2-1,CASSQGLAVSSYNEQFF
.,TRBV7-2,TRBJ2-3,CASSFRGTDTQYF
.,TRBV10-3,TRBJ1-2,CAIPEGDGYTF
.,TRBV5-1,TRBJ1-2,CASSSGRSDYGYTF